The TCR beta chain under discussion was sequenced for a study of human T cells and chemical hapten exposure. Unique molecular identifiers were attached to individual cDNA molecules during library preparation. Each CDR3 protein gets one entry after TCRdb re-called the RACE reads with MiXCR. Altogether 70,000 to 80,000 distinct CDR3 sequences are present, 30% to 35% being singletons, with the ten largest covering 8.9%. A note on this clonotype: The antigen remains unidentified.

Points from the study as a whole: Compared to controls, expanded TCRs made significantly more large clusters of similar CDR3s.

The CDR3 spans 14 residues. Germline CDR1 is DFQATT and CDR2 is SNEGSKA (reference sequence). The junction had 14 bases not matched to a gene; V was cut back by 5 bases and J by 10 bases. Indicated time point: patch test 1, 2 weeks after DPC sensitization. Treatment meaning: therapeutic diphenylcyclopropenone sensitization with weekly scalp DPC. Patch tests were applied only after blood draws. Unfractionated whole blood was the source from which total RNA was extracted. The rearrangement links TRBV20-1 to TRBJ2-1; 7 bases match TRBD1. The sample here was whole blood, taken in connection with sensitization to the hapten diphenylcyclopropenone (DPC). This clonotype originated in a man aged 40-55 years with alopecia areata. Some clones in this sample may be carry-over from other donors' samples. The CDR3 DNA reads TGCAGTGCTCAACAGGGGAGACAAAGGAGGGAGCAGTTCTTC. Encoded protein: CSAQQGRQRREQFF.